This TCR beta chain was found in a study of T cell responses to AZD1222 COVID-19 vaccine. Study information: Some second doses came at about 4 weeks and others at about 12 weeks; these were pooled.

The germline V gene encodes CDR1 SQVTM and CDR2 ANQGSEA. CDR3 size: 14 residues. V gave up 6 bases and J gave up 8 bases; unmatched junction bases: 10. The data were produced by immunoSEQ multiplex PCR, yet TCRdb's version contains in-frame clones alone and is incomplete. This sample has 120,000 to 150,000 clones, with around 90% found just once. As to this clone: Its antigen is not known.

Study-level findings and limits: Just a handful of AZD1222 recipients tested seropositive at baseline. The study sampled repertoires only after the peak T cell response. Spike-specific TCR depth and breadth grew after two AZD1222 doses.

The chain links TRBV29-1 to TRBJ1-4, with TRBD1 matching 9 bases. This clonotype was sampled from an adult in good health. Here the sequenced sample was peripheral blood, taken on day 0 of AZD1222 vaccination. The chain's CDR3 is CSVLTGQGREKLFF. The CDR3 bases are TGCAGCGTACTAACGGGACAGGGCCGGGAAAAACTGTTTTTT.